One and the same sample provided the 5 T cell receptor beta chains below, sequenced in a study of regulatory T cells in long-lasting Graves disease. Time point noted: newly diagnosed GD, antithyroid drugs for less than 3 months. With RNA extracted from PBMCs as input, the TCR library was made. Construction of TCR beta libraries relied on iRepertoire HTBI primers and on Arm-PCR targeting CDR3 regions. In TCRdb, the multiplex PCR reads were re-called with MiXCR into one record per CDR3 protein. The table includes under 700,000 distinct CDR3 sequences, more than 15% detected once. These data also formed part of another study, on T cells in Graves' hyperthyroidism and ophthalmopathy.

Sequencing used peripheral blood mononuclear cells (PBMCs), obtained at new diagnosis, from a patient treated with antithyroid drugs. Receptor source: a woman aged 40-65 years with Graves disease.

This clonotype was seen ten or more times. The gene calls are TRBV12-3 or TRBV12-4 and TRBJ1-1; 8 nucleotides line up with TRBD1. There are 13 residues in the CDR3. With V trimmed by 3 bases and J by 8 bases, 5 bases remained unmatched. The CDR3: CASSFTGGEEAFF. The CDR3 coding sequence is TGTGCCAGCAGTTTTACAGGGGGGGAGGAAGCTTTCTTT.

V and J are TRBV18 and TRBJ2-7, with D possibly being TRBD1 (5 bases). V was cut by 2 bases and J by 2 bases, with 10 bases left in between. The germline CDR1 and CDR2 sequences are KGHSH and LQKENI. The CDR3 runs 14 residues. This CDR3 reads CASSPGRDAYEQYF. In nucleotides, the CDR3 is TGTGCCAGCTCACCAGGCAGGGATGCCTACGAGCAGTACTTC. Full variable domain (missing parts from reference TRBV18 and TRBJ2-7): NAGVMQNPRHLVRRRGQEARLRCSPMKGHSHVYWYRQLPEEGLKFMVYLQKENIIDESGMPKERFSAEFPKEGPSILRIQQVVRGDSAAYFCASSPGRDAYEQYFGPGTRLTVT.

This clonotype was counted only a few times. The V call is TRBV5-5, the J call TRBJ1-2; D is uncertain. CDR3 length: 15 residues. V dropped 4 bases and J dropped 4 bases, with 17 bases sitting between them. Looked up from germline, CDR1 is SGHKS and CDR2 is YYEKEE (reference sequence). The DNA of the CDR3 is TGTGCCAGCAGCGGGAGGGAGAGCGTTATCTATGGCTACACCTTC. Translated, it gives CASSGRESVIYGYTF.

This clonotype was detected ten times or more. The chain uses TRBV6-5 and TRBJ1-3; no clear D. CDR1 and CDR2 from the germline V gene are MNHEY and SVGAGI. Trimming took 3 bases from V and 4 from J, leaving 13 bases between them. CDR3 size: 15 residues. The CDR3 coding sequence is TGTGCCAGCAGTTATTCGAAATTTGGGGGAAACACCATATATTTT. Translated: CASSYSKFGGNTIYF.

This clonotype was recorded at least ten times. The chain employs TRBV9 and TRBJ1-1; maybe TRBD1 (6 bases). Germline values: CDR1 SGDLS, CDR2 YYNGEE. The CDR3 covers 14 residues. Trimming pared 0 bases from V and 2 bases from J, leaving 8 bases between. In DNA, the CDR3 is TGTGCCAGCAGCGTAGCAGGGGAAAACACTGAAGCTTTCTTT. Residues: CASSVAGENTEAFF.